This is a list of T cell receptor beta chains from one sample in a study of PD-1 blockade in classical Hodgkin lymphoma. Data came from immunoSEQ multiplex PCR; TCRdb stores just in-frame clones and leaves some out. The repertoire consists of nearly 55,000 clones, with more than 65% occurring once and the leading ten covering roughly 15%. Sequences were derived from peripheral blood mononuclear cells (PBMCs), sampled at baseline. The receptors come from a human donor with classical Hodgkin lymphoma. The CDR3 runs from the conserved cysteine through the conserved F or W. The D gene is left open where the match is weak. Clone size is stated in some rows and not others, as once, few, many or a class when expanded.

>TRBV7-9|-|TRBJ2-1|TRBD1
CASSLVGTAYNEQFF
TGTGCCAGCAGCTTAGTGGGGACAGCGTACAATGAGCAGTTCTTC
>TRBV7-9|few|TRBJ2-1|TRBD2
CASSRLAGGADEQFF
TGTGCCAGCAGCCGTCTAGCGGGAGGGGCAGATGAGCAGTTCTTC
>TRBV5-8|-|TRBJ1-2|-
CASTAGDGYTF
TGTGCCAGCACCGCGGGAGATGGCTACACCTTC
>TRBV6-5|few|TRBJ2-6|-
CASSLNSGANVLTF
TGTGCCAGCAGTCTTAACTCTGGGGCCAACGTCCTGACTTTC
>TRBV18|-|TRBJ1-1|-
CASSLTATGIWAFF
TGTGCCAGCTCACTCACTGCAACAGGAATATGGGCTTTCTTT
>TRBV6-5|once|TRBJ2-1|TRBD1
CASSYPGQGKNNEQFF
TGTGCCAGCAGTTACCCCGGACAGGGTAAGAACAATGAGCAGTTCTTC
>TRBV2|-|TRBJ2-1|-
CASSAREYNEQFF
TGTGCCAGCAGTGCCCGAGAGTACAATGAGCAGTTCTTC
>TRBV6-6|-|TRBJ2-3|TRBD2
CASSFSGRSTDTQYF
TGTGCCAGCAGCTTTAGCGGGAGGAGCACAGATACGCAGTATTTT
>TRBV9|many|TRBJ2-7|TRBD1
CASSVTGTGGEQYF
TGTGCCAGCAGCGTAACCGGGACAGGGGGCGAGCAGTACTTC
>TRBV6-5|-|TRBJ1-4|-
CASSYSTTGKLFF
TGTGCCAGCAGTTACTCAACTACGGGGAAACTGTTTTTT
>TRBV6-4|-|TRBJ2-2|-
CASSDRAGTGELFF
TGTGCCAGCAGTGACAGGGCGGGCACCGGGGAGCTGTTTTTT
>TRBV4-2|-|TRBJ2-2|-
CASSQHSNTGELFF
TGTGCCAGCAGCCAACACTCGAACACCGGGGAGCTGTTTTTT